The clone carrying this TCR beta chain occurred once. For unsorted PBMC, 300 ng DNA per replicate equaled roughly 31,000 T cell genomes. Clones were sequenced by immunoSEQ multiplex PCR, and TCRdb holds only the in-frame ones, with some missing. The sample carries more than 450,000 clones, approximately 85% recorded once. This CDR3 has 13 residues. The germline V and J ends were trimmed by 3 bases and 4 bases, with 8 bases remaining between them. Germline V gene lookup returns CDR1 SGHAT and CDR2 FQNNGV. The record originates from a study of shared clonotypes between healthy human individuals. Healthy adults negative for HIV, lacking recent acute infections or vaccinations, served as donors.

The source is a woman aged 40 to 49 in good health. Some clones in this sample may be carry-over from other donors' samples. V and J are TRBV11-2 and TRBJ2-3; D not certain. Sequencing was performed on PBMCs. CDR3 bases: TGTGCCAGCAGCTTGGACGGTCCAGATACGCAGTATTTT. Translated, it gives CASSLDGPDTQYF.